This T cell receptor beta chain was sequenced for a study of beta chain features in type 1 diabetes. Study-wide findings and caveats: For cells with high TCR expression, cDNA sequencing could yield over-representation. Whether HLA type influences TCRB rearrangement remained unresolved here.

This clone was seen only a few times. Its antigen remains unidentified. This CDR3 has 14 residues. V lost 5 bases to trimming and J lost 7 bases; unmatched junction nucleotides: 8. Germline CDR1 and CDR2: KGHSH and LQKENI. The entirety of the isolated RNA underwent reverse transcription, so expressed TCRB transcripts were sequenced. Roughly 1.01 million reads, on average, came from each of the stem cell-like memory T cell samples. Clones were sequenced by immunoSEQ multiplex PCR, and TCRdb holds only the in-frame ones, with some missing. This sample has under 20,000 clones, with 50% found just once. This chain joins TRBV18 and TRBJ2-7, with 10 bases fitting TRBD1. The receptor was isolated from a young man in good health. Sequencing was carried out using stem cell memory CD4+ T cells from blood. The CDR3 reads CASSRDRGLREQYF. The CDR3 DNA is TGTGCCAGCTCAAGGGACAGGGGCCTGCGGGAGCAGTACTTC.